The 26 T cell receptor beta chains below come from one sample, sequenced in a study of T cell clonotyping in hematopoietic cell transplantation. Produced via immunoSEQ multiplex PCR; TCRdb's table is partial and in-frame only. The data show fewer than 15,000 clones, approximately 83% seen once. Time point denoted: recipient sample about 28 days before transplant, after cytoreduction. The sample here was peripheral blood mononuclear cells, taken before stem cell transplant. The origin of the receptors is a man aged 55 to 70 with acute myeloid leukemia. Some clones in this sample may be carry-over from other donors' samples.

The chain has TRBV28 and TRBJ1-2, with a possible D match to TRBD1 (5 bases). The CDR3 has 18 amino acids. Germline assignment: CDR1 MDHEN and CDR2 SYDVKM. V lost 4 bases, J lost 2 bases, and 23 bases lay in between. CDR3 loop: CASSSPGQLKPTNYGYTF. CDR3 nucleotide sequence: TGTGCCAGCAGTTCCCCGGGGCAGCTAAAGCCAACAAACTATGGCTACACCTTC.

CDR3 protein: CASSVGRSQSEETQYF. The CDR3 nucleotides are TGTGCCAGCAGTGTAGGTAGAAGTCAGTCGGAAGAGACCCAGTACTTC. The chain carries TRBV2 and TRBJ2-5, with D uncertain. The CDR3 length is 16 residues. Per germline, CDR1 SNHLY and CDR2 FYNNEI. The V gene lost 4 bases and the J gene lost 3 bases, with 18 bases spanning the gap. Full variable domain (remainder filled in from reference TRBV2 and TRBJ2-5): EPEVTQTPSHQVTQMGQEVILRCVPISNHLYFYWYRQILGQKVEFLVSFYNNEISEKSEIFDDQFSVERPDGSNFTLKIRSTKLEDSAMYFCASSVGRSQSEETQYFGPGTRLLVL.

The count of this clone is one. V is TRBV29-1 and J is TRBJ2-1; 8 nucleotides agree with TRBD2. The CDR3 spans 15 residues. Unmatched junction bases numbered 5, after V lost 4 bases and J lost 0 bases. Germline V gene lookup returns CDR1 SQVTM and CDR2 ANQGSEA. Here the CDR3 reads CSVALAGYSYNEQFF. CDR3 DNA: TGCAGCGTTGCCCTAGCGGGTTACTCCTACAATGAGCAGTTCTTC.

CDR3 DNA sequence: TGTGCCAGCAGCCAAAAGCGGGATCAGCCCCAGCATTTT. Translated: CASSQKRDQPQHF. The chain links TRBV6-1 to TRBJ1-5; D gene unclear. The length of the CDR3 is 13 residues. Per the germline V gene, CDR1 is MNHNS and CDR2 is SASEGT. V was cut by 6 bases and J by 5 bases, with 11 bases left in between.

The rearrangement uses TRBV4-1 and TRBJ2-1; TRBD1 matches at 9 bases. With V trimmed by 1 base and J by 2 bases, 3 bases remained unmatched. The CDR3 has 16 amino acids. The germline V gene encodes CDR1 MGHRA and CDR2 YSYEKL. The CDR3 DNA follows: TGCGCCAGCAGCCAAGTGGGACAGGGCCCCTACAATGAGCAGTTCTTC. Amino acids: CASSQVGQGPYNEQFF.

The chain employs TRBV30 and TRBJ1-5; 9 bases match TRBD1. Trimming took 3 bases from V and 2 from J; bases not matched to a gene: 5. The CDR3 has 15 residues. CDR1 and CDR2 from the germline V gene are GTSNPN and SVGIG (reference sequence). DNA of the CDR3: TGTGCCTGGAGGGGACAGGGCTGGGGCAATCAGCCCCAGCATTTT. Residues: CAWRGQGWGNQPQHF.

The CDR3 protein is CASSPLGVLNHEQFF. In DNA form, the CDR3 reads TGTGCCAGCAGCCCCCTCGGGGTCCTCAATCATGAGCAGTTCTTC. The genes are TRBV9 and TRBJ2-1; D is possibly TRBD2 (5 bases). The CDR3 sequence is 15 residues long. Between the trimmed V and J ends, which lost 4 bases and 8 bases, there was a span of 19 bases. Germline CDR1 and CDR2: SGDLS and YYNGEE.

The chain carries TRBV6-6 and TRBJ1-4; 7 positions match TRBD1. Trimming removed 7 bases from V and 6 bases from J; junction bases left unmatched: 8. The CDR3 spans 14 residues. Germline CDR1 reads MNHNY; CDR2 reads SVGAGI (reference sequence). In DNA, the CDR3 is TGTGCCAGCACCATACAGGGGAGGGATGAAAAACTGTTTTTT. Its translation: CASTIQGRDEKLFF.

This chain uses TRBV7-2 with TRBJ2-7, with TRBD1 matching 11 bases. The V and J ends lost 2 bases and 3 bases, in that order; junction bases with no gene match: 3. Germline values: CDR1 SGHTA, CDR2 FQGNSA. This CDR3 contains 15 residues. The CDR3: CASSLSGQGVYEQYF. The CDR3 region has the DNA TGTGCCAGCAGCTTATCGGGACAGGGGGTCTACGAGCAGTACTTC.

V usage is TRBV19 and J usage is TRBJ1-1; D gene uncertain. The CDR3 has 16 residues. Between the trimmed V and J ends, which lost 1 base and 6 bases, there was a span of 18 bases. Germline assignment: CDR1 LNHDA and CDR2 SQIVND (reference sequence). The CDR3 bases are TGTGCCAGTAGTATAGGGGTGAGACTCAATCTGCCTGAAGCTTTCTTT. Residues: CASSIGVRLNLPEAFF.

The CDR3 DNA sequence: TGTGCCAGCAGTGACAGGGGGCCTGGGGCCAACGTCCTGACTTTC. This gives the protein CASSDRGPGANVLTF. The V call is TRBV6-4, the J call TRBJ2-6, with 7 bases matching TRBD1. CDR1 MRHNA and CDR2 SNTAGT come from the germline V gene. After removal of 2 bases from V and 2 bases from J, the junction contained 0 bases not matched to a gene. CDR3 size: 15 residues.

Regarding this clone: A junction end diverges from the germline sequence, so it may reflect a read error. V is TRBV14 and J is TRBJ1-6; 11 bases map to TRBD1. The CDR3 has 14 amino acids. From germline, CDR1 is SGHDN and CDR2 FVKESK. CDR3 sequence (DNA): TGTGCCAGCAGCACATTAGGGACAGGGGGTCCCCCCCACTTT. Its protein is CASSTLGTGGPPHF.

The CDR3 here is CASSLLAGKLFF. The CDR3 DNA is TGTGCCAGCAGCTTGCTCGCTGGGAAACTGTTTTTT. The chain combines TRBV5-6 with TRBJ1-4; D remains ambiguous. CDR3 length: 12 residues. V was clipped by 1 base and J by 11 bases, with 9 bases between them. Looked up from germline, CDR1 is SGHDT and CDR2 is YYEEEE.

The DNA for the CDR3 is TGTGCCAGCAGCCCTGGACAGGGGGAGGGTAACTATGGCTACACCTTC. This gives the protein CASSPGQGEGNYGYTF. The genes are TRBV4-2 and TRBJ1-2, with 10 positions matching TRBD1. Germline V CDR1 and CDR2: LGHNA, YNFKEQ. The CDR3 runs to 16 residues. V shed 4 bases and J 1 base; nucleotides not matched to a gene: 6.

This sequence joins TRBV9 and TRBJ1-5, with D possibly being TRBD1 (5 bases). The CDR3 extends over 14 amino acids. CDR1 and CDR2 from the germline V gene are SGDLS and YYNGEE. V shed 0 bases and J shed 5 bases, with 9 bases lying between them. The CDR3 bases are TGTGCCAGCAGCGTAGCTTCGGGGGATCAGCCCCAGCATTTT. Its translation is CASSVASGDQPQHF.

This clone showed up just a few times. The chain links TRBV12-5 to TRBJ1-1; no definite D call. The CDR3 loop spans 13 amino acids. Trimming took off 1 base at V and 1 base at J, with 4 bases between the two ends. The V gene's germline CDR1 is LGHNT and CDR2 FRNRAP. Written as DNA, the CDR3 is TGTGCTAGTGGTTTGGAACCGAACACTGAAGCTTTCTTT. Amino acid sequence: CASGLEPNTEAFF. The complete variable domain, with remaining parts taken from reference TRBV12-5 and TRBJ1-1, reads DARVTQTPRHKVTEMGQEVTMRCQPILGHNTVFWYRQTMMQGLELLAYFRNRAPLDDSGMPKDRFSAEMPDATLATLKIQPSEPRDSAVYFCASGLEPNTEAFFGQGTRLTVV.

The chain combines TRBV7-2 with TRBJ1-2, with TRBD1 matching over 7 bases. The CDR3 consists of 13 residues. The J segment lost 7 bases and the V segment lost 5 bases, leaving 7 bases of the junction unmatched. Germline CDR1 and CDR2: SGHTA and FQGNSA. Written as DNA, the CDR3 is TGTGCCAGCAGCGCCCAGGGGGGGCTTGGCTACACCTTC. Its protein product is CASSAQGGLGYTF. Supplemented by reference TRBV7-2 and TRBJ1-2, the full variable domain reads GAGVSQSPSNKVTEKGKDVELRCDPISGHTALYWYRQSLGQGLEFLIYFQGNSAPDKSGLPSDRFSAERTGGSVSTLTIQRTQQEDSAVYLCASSAQGGLGYTFGSGTRLTVV.

This clone was observed a single time. The genes are TRBV2 and TRBJ2-3, with D perhaps matching TRBD2 (5 bases). CDR1 is SNHLY, CDR2 FYNNEI, per germline. V shed 7 bases and J shed 2 bases, with 16 bases lying between them. This CDR3 has 15 amino acids. CDR3 sequence reads: CASIDSGFLTDTQYF. CDR3 bases: TGTGCCAGCATAGATTCGGGGTTCCTCACAGATACGCAGTATTTT.

The chain recombines TRBV13 with TRBJ1-2, with D tentatively TRBD1 (5 bases). This CDR3 spans 12 amino acids. The germline V gene has CDR1 PRHDT and CDR2 FYEKMQ (reference sequence). Trimming took off 6 bases at V and 8 bases at J, with 13 bases between the two ends. Written as DNA, the CDR3 is TGTGCCAGCAGTCCTCAGGGAAGAGGCTACACCTTC. Amino acid sequence: CASSPQGRGYTF.

The chain employs TRBV7-8 and TRBJ1-2; 7 nucleotides align to TRBD1. Per the germline V gene, CDR1 is SGHVS and CDR2 is FQNEAQ. The CDR3 loop spans 15 amino acids. With 5 bases clipped from V and 5 bases from J, the junction kept 11 bases outside the gene matches. The CDR3 region has the DNA TGTGCCAGCAGCCCGGACCGGGACAGAGGATATGGCTACACCTTC. Translation: CASSPDRDRGYGYTF.

This clone occurred once. The rearrangement joins TRBV5-6 to TRBJ1-1, with D uncertain. Germline CDR1 is SGHDT and CDR2 is YYEEEE. Trimming took off 1 base at V and 4 bases at J, with 5 bases between the two ends. CDR3 length equals 12 residues. The CDR3 nucleotides are TGTGCCAGCAGCTTGACGGGCACTGAAGCTTTCTTT. Protein product: CASSLTGTEAFF.

This rearrangement joins TRBV19 to TRBJ1-2, with a tentative D call TRBD1 (6 bases). Germline V CDR1 and CDR2: LNHDA, SQIVND (reference sequence). This CDR3 has 11 amino acids. The V end was cut by 10 bases, the J end by 6 bases, with 12 bases between. Here the CDR3 DNA reads TGTGCCACCAGGGGCGGGGATGGCTACACCTTC. Its protein is CATRGGDGYTF.

The V call is TRBV5-4, the J call TRBJ1-2; 7 bases fit TRBD1. V lost 4 bases, J lost 2 bases, and 8 bases stayed unmatched. The length of the CDR3 is 15 residues. In germline, CDR1 is SGHNT, CDR2 YYREEE (reference sequence). In DNA form, the CDR3 reads TGTGCCAGCAGCACTATCCTGGGACAGAACTATGGCTACACCTTC. Translation: CASSTILGQNYGYTF.

The chain is built from TRBV5-1 and TRBJ2-7, with 8 nucleotides matching TRBD1. The germline V gene has CDR1 SGHRS and CDR2 YFSETQ. Unmatched junction bases numbered 7, after V lost 1 base and J lost 1 base. The length of the CDR3 is 16 residues. Here the CDR3 DNA reads TGCGCCAGCAGCTTGAGGACAGGGCCCCAATCCTACGAGCAGTACTTC. It specifies CASSLRTGPQSYEQYF.

The chain uses TRBV7-8 and TRBJ1-3, with TRBD1 identical over 9 bases. Per germline, CDR1 SGHVS and CDR2 FQNEAQ. The CDR3 loop spans 17 amino acids. Unmatched junction bases numbered 12, after V lost 6 bases and J lost 3 bases. As DNA, the CDR3 is TGTGCCAGCAGTTTTGCTGCGGGGACAGGGTTTGGAAACACCATATATTTT. Translating gives CASSFAAGTGFGNTIYF.

This sequence joins TRBV5-1 and TRBJ1-1; 10 bases fit TRBD1. The CDR3 sequence is 15 residues long. V was pared by 4 bases and J by 4 bases, with 7 bases of the junction left unmatched. Germline-derived CDR1 and CDR2 are SGHRS and YFSETQ. The CDR3 reads CASSPWTGGATEAFF. CDR3 sequence (DNA): TGCGCCAGCAGCCCATGGACAGGGGGGGCCACTGAAGCTTTCTTT.